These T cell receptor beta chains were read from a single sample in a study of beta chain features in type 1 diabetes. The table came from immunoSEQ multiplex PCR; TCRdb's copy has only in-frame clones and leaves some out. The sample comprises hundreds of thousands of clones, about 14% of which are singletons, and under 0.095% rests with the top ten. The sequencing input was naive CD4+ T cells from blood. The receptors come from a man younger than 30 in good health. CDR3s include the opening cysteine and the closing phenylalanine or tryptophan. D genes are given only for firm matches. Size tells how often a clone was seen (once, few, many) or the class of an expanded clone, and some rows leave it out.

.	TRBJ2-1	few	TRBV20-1	CSPPGGNEQFF	TGCAGTCCCCCCGGGGGCAATGAGCAGTTCTTC
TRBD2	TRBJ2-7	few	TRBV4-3	CASSQAGTSAYEQYF	TGCGCCAGCAGCCAGGCCGGGACTAGCGCCTACGAGCAGTACTTC
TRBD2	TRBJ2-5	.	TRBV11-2	CASSLGLAGVRTETQYF	TGTGCCAGCAGCTTGGGGCTAGCGGGAGTCAGGACGGAGACCCAGTACTTC
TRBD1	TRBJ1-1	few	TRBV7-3	CASSRRDRVNTEAFF	TGTGCCAGCAGCAGACGGGACAGGGTGAACACTGAAGCTTTCTTT
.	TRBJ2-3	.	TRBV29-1	CSVDSSLGATQYF	TGCAGCGTTGATAGTAGTCTCGGCGCTACGCAGTATTTT
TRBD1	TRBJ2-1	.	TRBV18	CASSQGQANEQFF	TGTGCCAGCTCCCAAGGACAGGCCAATGAGCAGTTCTTC
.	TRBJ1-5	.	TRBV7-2	CASSFAPFNQPQHF	TGTGCCAGCAGCTTTGCTCCCTTCAATCAGCCCCAGCATTTT
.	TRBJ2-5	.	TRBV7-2	CASSPRGGETQYF	TGTGCCAGCAGCCCCCGCGGAGGAGAGACCCAGTACTTC
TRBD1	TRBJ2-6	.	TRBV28	CASSSTGAGANVLTF	TGTGCCAGCAGTTCGACAGGGGCCGGGGCCAACGTCCTGACTTTC
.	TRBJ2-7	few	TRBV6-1	CASSDWEYEQYF	TGTGCCAGCAGTGATTGGGAATACGAGCAGTACTTC